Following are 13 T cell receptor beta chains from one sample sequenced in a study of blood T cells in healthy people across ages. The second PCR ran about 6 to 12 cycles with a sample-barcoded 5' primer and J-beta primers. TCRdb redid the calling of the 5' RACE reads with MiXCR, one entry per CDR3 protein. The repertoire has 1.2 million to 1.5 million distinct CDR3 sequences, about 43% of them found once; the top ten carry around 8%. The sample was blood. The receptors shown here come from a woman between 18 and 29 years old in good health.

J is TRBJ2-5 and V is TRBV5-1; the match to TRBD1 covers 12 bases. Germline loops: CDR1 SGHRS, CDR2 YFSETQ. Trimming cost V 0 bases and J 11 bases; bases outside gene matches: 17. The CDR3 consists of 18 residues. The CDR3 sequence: CASSLAPPGQGAYNEQYF. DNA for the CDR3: TGCGCCAGCAGCTTGGCCCCCCCGGGACAGGGGGCCTACAATGAGCAGTACTTC.

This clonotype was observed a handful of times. The CDR3 spells CASSQPGQGAIPNEQFF. Here the CDR3 DNA reads TGTGCCAGCAGCCAGCCCGGGCAGGGGGCTATACCCAATGAGCAGTTCTTC. The chain has TRBV4-2 and TRBJ2-1; 8 bases match TRBD1. Germline CDR1 is LGHNA and CDR2 is YNFKEQ. With V trimmed by 3 bases and J by 6 bases, 13 bases remained unmatched. The CDR3 spans 17 residues.

The CDR3 loop is CATEDTGEQFF. The CDR3 DNA follows: TGTGCCACGGAAGACACAGGGGAGCAGTTCTTC. This chain connects TRBV6-5 to TRBJ2-1; tentatively, D is TRBD1 (6 bases). Germline CDR1 and CDR2: MNHEY and SVGAGI. V was shortened by 10 bases and J by 10 bases, with 14 bases between the two germline ends. The CDR3 is 11 amino acids.

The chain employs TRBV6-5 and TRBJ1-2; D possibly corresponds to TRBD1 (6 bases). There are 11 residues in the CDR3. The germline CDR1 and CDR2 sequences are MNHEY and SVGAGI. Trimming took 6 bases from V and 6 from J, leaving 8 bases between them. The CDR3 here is CASSNRDGYTF. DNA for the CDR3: TGTGCCAGCAGCAACAGGGATGGCTACACCTTC.

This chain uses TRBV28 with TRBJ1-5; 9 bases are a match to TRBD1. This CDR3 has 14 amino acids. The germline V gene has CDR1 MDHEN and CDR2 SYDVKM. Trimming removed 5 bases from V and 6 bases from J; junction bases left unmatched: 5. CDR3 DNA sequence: TGTGCCAGCAGTCGGACAGGGGCGAGTCAGCCCCAGCATTTT. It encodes CASSRTGASQPQHF.

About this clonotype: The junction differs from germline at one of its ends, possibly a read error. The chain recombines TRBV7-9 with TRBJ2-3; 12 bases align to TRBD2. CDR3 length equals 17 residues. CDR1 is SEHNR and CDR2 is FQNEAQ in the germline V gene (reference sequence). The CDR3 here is CASSLGPSGGATDTKYF. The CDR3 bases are TGTGCCAGCAGCTTAGGCCCTAGCGGGGGGGCCACAGATACGAAGTATTTT.

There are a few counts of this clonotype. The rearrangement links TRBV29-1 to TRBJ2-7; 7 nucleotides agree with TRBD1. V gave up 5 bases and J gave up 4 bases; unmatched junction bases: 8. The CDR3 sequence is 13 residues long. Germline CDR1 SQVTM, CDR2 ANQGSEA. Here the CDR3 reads CSVFRGGSYEQYF. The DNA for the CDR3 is TGCAGCGTTTTCCGAGGGGGCTCGTACGAGCAGTACTTC.

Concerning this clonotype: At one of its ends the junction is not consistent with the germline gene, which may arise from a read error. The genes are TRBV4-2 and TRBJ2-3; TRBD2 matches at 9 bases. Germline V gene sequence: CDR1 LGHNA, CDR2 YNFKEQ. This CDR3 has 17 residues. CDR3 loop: CASSQSGLARSTDTLYF. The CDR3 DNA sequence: TGTGCCAGCAGCCAATCCGGACTAGCGCGGAGCACAGATACGCTGTATTTT.

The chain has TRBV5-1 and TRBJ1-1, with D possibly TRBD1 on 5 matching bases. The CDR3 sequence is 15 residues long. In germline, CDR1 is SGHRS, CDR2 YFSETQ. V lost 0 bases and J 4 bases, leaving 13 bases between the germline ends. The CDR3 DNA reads TGCGCCAGCAGCTTGGGCGGGACCCGGACCACTGAAGCTTTCTTT. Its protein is CASSLGGTRTTEAFF.

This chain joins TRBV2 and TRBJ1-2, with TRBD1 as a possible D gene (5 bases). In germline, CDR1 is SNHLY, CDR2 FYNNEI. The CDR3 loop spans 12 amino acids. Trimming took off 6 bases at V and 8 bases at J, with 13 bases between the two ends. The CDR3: CASSANGDGYTF. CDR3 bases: TGTGCCAGCAGCGCCAACGGGGACGGCTACACCTTC.

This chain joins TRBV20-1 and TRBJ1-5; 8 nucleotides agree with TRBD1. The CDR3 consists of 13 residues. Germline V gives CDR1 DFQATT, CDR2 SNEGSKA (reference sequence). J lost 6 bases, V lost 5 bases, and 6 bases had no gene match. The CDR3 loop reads CSALDRGFQPQHF. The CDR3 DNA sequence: TGCAGTGCTCTCGACAGGGGCTTTCAGCCCCAGCATTTT.

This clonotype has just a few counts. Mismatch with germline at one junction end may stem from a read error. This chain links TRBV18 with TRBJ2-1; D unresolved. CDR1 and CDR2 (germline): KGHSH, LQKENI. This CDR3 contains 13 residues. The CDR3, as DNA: TGTGCCAGCTCACTTAGCTCCTACAATGAGCGGTTCTTC. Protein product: CASSLSSYNERFF.

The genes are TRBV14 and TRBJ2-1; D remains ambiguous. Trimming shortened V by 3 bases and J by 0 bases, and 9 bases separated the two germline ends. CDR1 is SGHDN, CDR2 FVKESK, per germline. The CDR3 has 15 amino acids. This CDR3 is CASSHLGISYNEQFF. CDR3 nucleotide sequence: TGTGCCAGCAGCCACCTGGGGATCTCCTACAATGAGCAGTTCTTC.